This T cell receptor (beta chain) was observed in a study of blood T cell repertoires in COVID-19. Study-wide context: Samples taken during acute and convalescent COVID-19 were collected in the United States, Italy and Spain.

Per the study methods: Researchers report that nucleated cell counts were estimated from reference gene primer amplification. The assay was immunoSEQ multiplex PCR, and TCRdb's table has in-frame clones only and misses some. For V, J and clone size, that table is used; D and trimming come from the DNA. The table lists about 55,000 clones, around 90% of them singletons. This CDR3 comprises 15 residues. Germline-derived CDR1 and CDR2 are SGHRS and YFSETQ. V dropped 0 bases and J dropped 5 bases, with 15 bases sitting between them. This clone was recorded once. Material: peripheral blood. The source is a human donor with active COVID-19. The donor label of this sample is uncertain. V is TRBV5-1 and J is TRBJ2-7, with D possibly TRBD2 on 6 matching bases. The CDR3 loop reads CASSLGLGRRDEQYF. As DNA, the CDR3 is TGCGCCAGCAGCTTGGGACTGGGGAGGCGGGACGAGCAGTACTTC.